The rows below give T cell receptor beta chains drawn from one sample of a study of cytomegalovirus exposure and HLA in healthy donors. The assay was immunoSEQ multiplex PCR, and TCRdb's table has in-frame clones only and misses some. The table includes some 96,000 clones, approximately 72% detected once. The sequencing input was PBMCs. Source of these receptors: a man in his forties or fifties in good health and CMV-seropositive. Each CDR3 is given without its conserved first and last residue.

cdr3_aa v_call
ASSTSGTYNEQF TRBV27
ASSLSRGSGNTIY TRBV7-9
ASGGTGPWDGEAF TRBV6-1
ASSHRGQNEAF TRBV6-1
ASSFRGGSRQETQY TRBV6-5
ATSRDLAGEREQY TRBV15
ASSPLAGGDTQY TRBV7-2
ASSLDTGAGGNTIY TRBV7-6
ASSLFTQATEYETQY TRBV5-6
ASSEKRGEGRVNTEAF TRBV2
ASSSGGQGTNEKLF TRBV11-2
ASGSTEIAEAF TRBV12-5
ASSVEGRESPLH TRBV9
ASSLWGDTEAF TRBV7-3
ASSLGGGNEQF TRBV7-7
ASSERGNRQVNGYGYT TRBV7-9
ASSYVYGGQETQY TRBV6-5
ASSLQGYGYT TRBV5-8
ASSLWDRGSPLH TRBV7-2
ASAKQGFNTGELF TRBV12-5
ASSLQGSDTQY TRBV5-1
ASSEGGPPYEQY TRBV11-3
ASSPRTGSNQPQH TRBV6-5
ASSVGGLAGHGELF TRBV9
ASSQLSPGNTEAF TRBV23-1
ASSSTVSKYNEQF TRBV13
ASSFSRTGRTDTQY TRBV27